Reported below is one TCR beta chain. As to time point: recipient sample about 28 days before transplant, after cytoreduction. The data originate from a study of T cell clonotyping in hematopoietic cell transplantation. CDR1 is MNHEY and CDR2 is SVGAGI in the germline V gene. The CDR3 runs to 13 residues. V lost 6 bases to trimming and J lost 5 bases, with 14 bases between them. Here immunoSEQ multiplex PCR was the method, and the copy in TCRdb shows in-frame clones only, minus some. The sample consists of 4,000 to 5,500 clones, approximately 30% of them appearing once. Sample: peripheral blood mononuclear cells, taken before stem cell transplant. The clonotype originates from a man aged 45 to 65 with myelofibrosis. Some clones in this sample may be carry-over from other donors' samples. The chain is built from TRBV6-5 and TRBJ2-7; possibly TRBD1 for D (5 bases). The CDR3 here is CASSGQLINEQYF. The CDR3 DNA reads TGTGCCAGCAGCGGACAATTAATCAACGAGCAGTACTTC.